Below are 21 T cell receptor beta chains sequenced from a single sample in a study of T cell responses to AZD1222 COVID-19 vaccine. Sequenced by immunoSEQ multiplex PCR; TCRdb stores in-frame clones only, minus some. This sample yields approximately 200,000 clones, of which around 94% are seen a single time; over 1.5% belongs to the top ten. The sample was peripheral blood, taken 28 days after the second dose of the MenACWY control vaccine. These receptors originate from an adult who received the MenACWY meningococcal vaccine as a control.

The chain uses TRBV10-3 and TRBJ1-1; TRBD1 might be the D (5 bases). The CDR3 is made up of 15 amino acids. From germline, CDR1 is ENHRY and CDR2 SYGVKD. V lost 6 bases, J lost 4 bases, and 18 bases lay in between. The CDR3 coding sequence is TGTGCCATCAGCCCAGGGTGGGGAAGGGCCACTGAAGCTTTCTTT. Protein product: CAISPGWGRATEAFF.

V is TRBV6-5 and J is TRBJ2-3, with a tentative D call TRBD2 (5 bases). This CDR3 has 13 residues. The V and J ends lost 9 bases and 0 bases respectively, with 10 bases between them. The V gene's germline CDR1 is MNHEY and CDR2 SVGAGI. The CDR3 protein is CASSASSTDTQYF. CDR3 bases: TGTGCCAGTAGCGCATCTAGCACAGATACGCAGTATTTT.

The V and J genes are TRBV28 and TRBJ1-2; TRBD1 is a possible D gene (5 bases). The CDR3 covers 14 residues. Trimming left V 6 bases short and J 8 bases short, with 19 bases between. Germline V gives CDR1 MDHEN, CDR2 SYDVKM. The CDR3 DNA sequence: TGTGCCAGCAGGCTGACAGCTACTGCCGGAGGCTACACCTTC. Amino acids: CASRLTATAGGYTF.

This clone was counted once. V usage is TRBV4-3 and J usage is TRBJ1-1; D unclear. The CDR3 consists of 14 residues. The germline gives CDR1 LGHNA, CDR2 YSLEER. V was shortened by 4 bases and J by 0 bases, with 9 bases between the two germline ends. In nucleotides, the CDR3 is TGCGCCAGCAGCCGCGATCTCATGAACACTGAAGCTTTCTTT. Translated: CASSRDLMNTEAFF.

The CDR3 protein is CASSLAQGNQPQHF. The CDR3 coding sequence is TGTGCCAGCAGCTTAGCACAGGGCAATCAGCCCCAGCATTTT. The chain joins TRBV7-2 to TRBJ1-5, with D perhaps matching TRBD1 (5 bases). With 0 bases removed from V and 2 bases from J, the gap between germline ends came to 5 bases. The CDR3 extends over 14 amino acids. Germline values: CDR1 SGHTA, CDR2 FQGNSA.

This rearrangement joins TRBV18 to TRBJ2-7; 7 nucleotides agree with TRBD1. This CDR3 spans 16 amino acids. Looked up from germline, CDR1 is KGHSH and CDR2 is LQKENI. Trimming at V came to 5 bases and at J to 0 bases, leaving 10 bases not matched to a gene. This CDR3 is CASSTPTGLGSYEQYF. As DNA, the CDR3 is TGTGCCAGCTCAACTCCGACAGGGTTAGGCTCCTACGAGCAGTACTTC.

The J gene is TRBJ1-5, the V gene TRBV28; D not resolved. Trimming shortened V by 3 bases and J by 2 bases, and 11 bases separated the two germline ends. Per germline, CDR1 MDHEN and CDR2 SYDVKM. This CDR3 contains 15 residues. CDR3 residues: CASSLMGGGNQPQHF. The CDR3 DNA is TGTGCCAGCAGTTTGATGGGAGGTGGCAATCAGCCCCAGCATTTT.

This chain connects TRBV5-1 to TRBJ2-3; TRBD2 is a possible D gene (6 bases). The CDR3 runs to 18 residues. Germline V gene data show CDR1 as SGHRS and CDR2 as YFSETQ. Trimming stripped 0 bases from V and 2 bases from J, with 19 bases between. CDR3 DNA: TGCGCCAGCAGCTTGGCCGAGGCGGGGCCCCACTACACAGATACGCAGTATTTT. Translation gives CASSLAEAGPHYTDTQYF.

The chain joins TRBV4-2 to TRBJ2-3; 9 bases line up with TRBD2. With V trimmed by 0 bases and J by 4 bases, 5 bases remained unmatched. The germline gives CDR1 LGHNA, CDR2 YNFKEQ. The CDR3 has 16 amino acids. CDR3 amino acids: CASSQETRGGADTQYF. CDR3 coding DNA: TGTGCCAGCAGCCAAGAGACTCGCGGGGGGGCAGATACGCAGTATTTT.

The table lists this clone with a few counts. This rearrangement joins TRBV5-1 to TRBJ2-7, with D perhaps matching TRBD1 or TRBD2 (5 bases each). Germline V gives CDR1 SGHRS, CDR2 YFSETQ. V was pared by 4 bases and J by 5 bases, with 16 bases between. The CDR3 loop spans 14 amino acids. Here the CDR3 reads CASSRGRPTDEQYF. CDR3 nucleotide sequence: TGCGCCAGCAGCCGGGGCCGTCCTACGGACGAGCAGTACTTC. The whole variable domain, filled in from reference TRBV5-1 and TRBJ2-7, reads KAGVTQTPRYLIKTRGQQVTLSCSPISGHRSVSWYQQTPGQGLQFLFEYFSETQRNKGNFPGRFSGRQFSNSRSEMNVSTLELGDSALYLCASSRGRPTDEQYFGPGTRLTVT.

The rearrangement uses TRBV18 and TRBJ2-1; 8 positions match TRBD2. The CDR3 runs to 13 residues. CDR1 is KGHSH and CDR2 is LQKENI in the germline V gene. With V trimmed by 6 bases and J by 4 bases, 2 bases remained unmatched. CDR3: CASSGGGYNEQFF. The CDR3 DNA reads TGTGCCAGCTCGGGCGGGGGGTACAATGAGCAGTTCTTC.

The chain joins TRBV7-9 to TRBJ1-6, with D perhaps matching TRBD1 (5 bases). Trimming took off 1 base at V and 5 bases at J, with 9 bases between the two ends. Per the germline V gene, CDR1 is SEHNR and CDR2 is FQNEAQ (reference sequence). CDR3 length: 15 amino acids. CDR3 nucleotide sequence: TGTGCCAGCAGCTTAGGTGGGACCCATAATTCACCCCTCCACTTT. Its translation: CASSLGGTHNSPLHF.

The chain has TRBV3-1 (or the pseudogene TRBV3-2) and TRBJ2-3; D gene ambiguous. Germline CDR1 LGHDT, CDR2 YNNKEL (reference sequence). This CDR3 has 14 residues. V lost 0 bases and J 0 bases, leaving 4 bases between the germline ends. In DNA form, the CDR3 reads TGTGCCAGCAGCCAAGAACCGAGCACAGATACGCAGTATTTT. Translating it yields CASSQEPSTDTQYF.

The chain is built from TRBV5-3 and TRBJ1-1, with TRBD1 matching 9 bases. TRBV5-3 carries the ORF label, with uncertain function. The CDR3 has 19 residues. Trimming at V came to 1 base and at J to 3 bases, leaving 16 bases not matched to a gene. CDR3 sequence: CARSLRCTGGSVGDTEAFF. The CDR3 DNA reads as TGTGCCAGAAGCTTGCGGTGTACAGGGGGCTCCGTGGGGGACACTGAAGCTTTCTTT.

CDR3 protein: CASSKPQASGANVLTF. The CDR3 region has the DNA TGTGCCAGTAGTAAACCCCAGGCTTCTGGGGCCAACGTCCTGACTTTC. The chain recombines TRBV19 with TRBJ2-6; D gene uncertain. V dropped 4 bases and J dropped 1 base, with 11 bases sitting between them. The V gene's germline CDR1 is LNHDA and CDR2 SQIVND (reference sequence). CDR3 length equals 16 residues.

The rearrangement joins TRBV7-3 to TRBJ2-1, with 8 bases lining up with TRBD2. V was pared by 1 base and J by 8 bases, with 7 bases of the junction left unmatched. Germline loops: CDR1 SGHTA, CDR2 FQGTGA. The CDR3 covers 15 residues. The CDR3 DNA reads as TGTGCCAGCAGCTTAAGAAAAGCGGGAGTAGATGAGCAGTTCTTC. This codes for CASSLRKAGVDEQFF.

The V gene is TRBV6-1, the J gene TRBJ1-5; perhaps TRBD1 as D (5 bases). Trimming cost V 6 bases and J 5 bases, with 17 bases left between them. CDR1 and CDR2 (germline): MNHNS, SASEGT. This CDR3 is built from 15 residues. The CDR3 here is CASRMEGLIYQPQHF. As DNA, the CDR3 is TGTGCCAGCAGAATGGAGGGGTTGATATATCAGCCCCAGCATTTT.

This chain uses TRBV6-5 with TRBJ2-7; D remains ambiguous. This CDR3 has 15 amino acids. V was trimmed by 4 bases and J by 1 base, leaving 14 bases between them. Looked up from germline, CDR1 is MNHEY and CDR2 is SVGAGI. Here the CDR3 DNA reads TGTGCCAGCAGTTCTGACCCCCCGGAGTCCTACGAGCAGTACTTC. Translated, it gives CASSSDPPESYEQYF.

The chain has TRBV28 and TRBJ1-2; possibly TRBD1 for D (6 bases). CDR3 length: 14 amino acids. Germline V gene lookup returns CDR1 MDHEN and CDR2 SYDVKM. The germline V and J ends were trimmed by 5 bases and 8 bases, with 18 bases remaining between them. Here the CDR3 reads CASSGATGRLGYTF. The CDR3 nucleotides read TGTGCCAGCAGTGGGGCCACAGGGCGTCTCGGCTACACCTTC.

This sequence joins TRBV30 and TRBJ2-3, with D unresolved. V was clipped by 3 bases and J by 0 bases, with 4 bases between them. The germline CDR1 and CDR2 sequences are GTSNPN and SVGIG (reference sequence). The CDR3 covers 12 residues. The chain's CDR3 is CAWRWSTDTQYF. The CDR3 DNA is TGTGCCTGGAGGTGGAGCACAGATACGCAGTATTTT.

The chain is built from TRBV7-2 and TRBJ1-6; D call uncertain. The CDR3 totals 16 residues. V was clipped by 1 base and J by 0 bases, with 7 bases between them. Germline V gene data show CDR1 as SGHTA and CDR2 as FQGNSA. The CDR3 loop is CASSLEWSSYNSPLHF. The CDR3 region has the DNA TGTGCCAGCAGCTTAGAGTGGAGCTCCTATAATTCACCCCTCCACTTT.